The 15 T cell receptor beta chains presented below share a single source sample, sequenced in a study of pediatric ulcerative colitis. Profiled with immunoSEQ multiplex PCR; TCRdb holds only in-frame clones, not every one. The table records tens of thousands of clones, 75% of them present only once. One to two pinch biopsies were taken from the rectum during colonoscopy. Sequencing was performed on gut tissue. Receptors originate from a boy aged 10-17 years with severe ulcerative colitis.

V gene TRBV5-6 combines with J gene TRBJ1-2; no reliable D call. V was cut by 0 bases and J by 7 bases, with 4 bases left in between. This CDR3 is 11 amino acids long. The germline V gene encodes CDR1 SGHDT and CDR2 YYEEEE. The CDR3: CASSLVGGYTF. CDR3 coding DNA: TGTGCCAGCAGCTTGGTTGGTGGCTACACCTTC.

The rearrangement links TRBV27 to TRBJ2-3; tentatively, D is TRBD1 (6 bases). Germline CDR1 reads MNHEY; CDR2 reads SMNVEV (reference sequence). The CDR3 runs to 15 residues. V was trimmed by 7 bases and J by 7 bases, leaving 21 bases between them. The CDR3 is CASTPGTLLTHTQYF. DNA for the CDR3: TGTGCCAGCACCCCGGGGACATTACTAACCCATACGCAGTATTTT.

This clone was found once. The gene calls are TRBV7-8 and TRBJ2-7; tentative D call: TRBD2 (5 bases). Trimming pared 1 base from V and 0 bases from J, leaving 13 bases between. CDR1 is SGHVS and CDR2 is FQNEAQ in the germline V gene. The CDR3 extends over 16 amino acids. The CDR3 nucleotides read TGTGCCAGCAGCTTAGACTTTTGGAGGAGCTCCTACGAGCAGTACTTC. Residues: CASSLDFWRSSYEQYF.

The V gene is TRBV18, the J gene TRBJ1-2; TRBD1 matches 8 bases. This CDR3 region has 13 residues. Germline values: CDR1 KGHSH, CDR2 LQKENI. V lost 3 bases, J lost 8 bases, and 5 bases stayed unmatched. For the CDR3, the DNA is TGTGCCAGCTCACCCGACAGGGGTAGCGGCTACACCTTC. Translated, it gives CASSPDRGSGYTF.

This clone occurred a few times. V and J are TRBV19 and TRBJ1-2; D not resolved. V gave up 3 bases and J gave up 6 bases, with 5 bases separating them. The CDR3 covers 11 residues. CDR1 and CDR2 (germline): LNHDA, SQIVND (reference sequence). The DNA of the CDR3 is TGTGCCAGTAGTATGACGGATGGCTACACCTTC. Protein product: CASSMTDGYTF.

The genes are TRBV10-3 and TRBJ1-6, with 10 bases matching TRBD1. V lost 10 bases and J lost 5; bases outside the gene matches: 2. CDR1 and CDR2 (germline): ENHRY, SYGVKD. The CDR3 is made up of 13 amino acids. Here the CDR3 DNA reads TGTGCCACGGACAGGGGGAATAATTCACCCCTCCACTTT. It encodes CATDRGNNSPLHF.

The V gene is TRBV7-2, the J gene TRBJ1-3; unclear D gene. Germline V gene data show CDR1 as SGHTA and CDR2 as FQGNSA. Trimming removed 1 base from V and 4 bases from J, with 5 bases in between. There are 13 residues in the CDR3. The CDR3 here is CASSLGHGNTIYF. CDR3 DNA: TGTGCCAGCAGCTTAGGGCACGGAAACACCATATATTTT.

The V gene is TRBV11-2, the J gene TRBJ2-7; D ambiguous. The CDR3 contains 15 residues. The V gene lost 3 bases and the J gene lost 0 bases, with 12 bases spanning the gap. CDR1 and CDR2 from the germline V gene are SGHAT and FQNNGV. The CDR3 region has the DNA TGTGCCAGCAGCTTCAACGGTTATAGCTCCTACGAGCAGTACTTC. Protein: CASSFNGYSSYEQYF.

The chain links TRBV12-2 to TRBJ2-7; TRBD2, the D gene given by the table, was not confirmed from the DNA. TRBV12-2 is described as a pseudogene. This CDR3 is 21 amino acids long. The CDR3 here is CASRLASPSMRGLIYSYEQYF. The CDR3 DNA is TGTGCAAGTCGCTTAGCGAGCCCTTCGATGCGGGGGTTGATCTACTCCTACGAGCAGTACTTC.

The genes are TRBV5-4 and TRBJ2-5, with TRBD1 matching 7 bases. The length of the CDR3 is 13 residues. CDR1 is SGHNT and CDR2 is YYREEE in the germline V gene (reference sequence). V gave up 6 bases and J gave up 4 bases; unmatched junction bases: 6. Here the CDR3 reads CASMRGPGETQYF. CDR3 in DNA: TGTGCCAGCATGAGGGGGCCAGGAGAGACCCAGTACTTC.

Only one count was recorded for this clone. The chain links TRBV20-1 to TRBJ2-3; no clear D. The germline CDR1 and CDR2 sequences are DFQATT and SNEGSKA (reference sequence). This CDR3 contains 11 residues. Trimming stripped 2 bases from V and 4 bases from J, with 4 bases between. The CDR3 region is CSARMADTQYF. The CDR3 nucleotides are TGCAGTGCTAGAATGGCAGATACGCAGTATTTT.

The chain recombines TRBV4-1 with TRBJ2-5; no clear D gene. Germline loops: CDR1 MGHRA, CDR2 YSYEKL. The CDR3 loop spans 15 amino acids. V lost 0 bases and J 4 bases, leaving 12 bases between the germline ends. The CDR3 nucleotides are TGCGCCAGCAGCCAAGAGAGTTATAATAGAGAGACCCAGTACTTC. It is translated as CASSQESYNRETQYF.

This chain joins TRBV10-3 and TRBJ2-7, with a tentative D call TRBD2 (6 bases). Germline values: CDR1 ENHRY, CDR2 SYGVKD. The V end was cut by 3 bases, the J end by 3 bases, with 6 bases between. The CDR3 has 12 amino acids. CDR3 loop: CAISEAGYEQYF. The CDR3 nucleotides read TGTGCCATCAGTGAAGCGGGCTACGAGCAGTACTTC.

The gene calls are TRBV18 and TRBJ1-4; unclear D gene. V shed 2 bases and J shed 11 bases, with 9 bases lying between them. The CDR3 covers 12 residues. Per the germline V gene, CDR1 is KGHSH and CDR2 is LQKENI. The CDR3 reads CASSPDREKLFF. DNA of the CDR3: TGTGCCAGCTCACCAGACCGGGAGAAACTGTTTTTT.

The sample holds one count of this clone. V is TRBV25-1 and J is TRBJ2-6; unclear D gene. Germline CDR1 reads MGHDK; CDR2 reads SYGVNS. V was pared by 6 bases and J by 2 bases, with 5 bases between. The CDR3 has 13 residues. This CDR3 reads CASSNTGANVLTF. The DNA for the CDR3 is TGTGCCAGCAGCAACACTGGGGCCAACGTCCTGACTTTC.